This entry lists 30 T cell receptor beta chains sequenced from one sample in a study of tumor-infiltrating lymphocytes in localized non-small cell lung cancer. Data came from immunoSEQ multiplex PCR; TCRdb stores just in-frame clones and leaves some out. This sample has 10,000 to 15,000 clones, with 65% to 85% found just once. Sequencing was done on a sample of lung tumor tissue. All receptors derive from a human donor with non-small cell lung cancer.

This clone was detected once. V and J are TRBV5-8 and TRBJ2-7; 8 nucleotides match TRBD1. From germline, CDR1 is SGHTS and CDR2 YDEGEE. CDR3 length equals 14 residues. J gave up 5 bases and V 3 bases, and 7 bases lay outside the gene matches. CDR3: CASSSGDRLDEQYF. Here the CDR3 DNA reads TGTGCCAGCAGCTCAGGGGACAGGCTAGACGAGCAGTACTTC.

This chain joins TRBV19 and TRBJ2-1, with a tentative D call TRBD2 (5 bases). Trimming removed 1 base at V and 5 bases at J, with 12 bases between. This CDR3 is 15 amino acids long. Germline V lookup: CDR1 LNHDA, CDR2 SQIVND (reference sequence). The CDR3 DNA follows: TGTGCCAGTAGTATAGGACGGGGTAGAGACAATGAGCAGTTCTTC. It is translated as CASSIGRGRDNEQFF.

This chain connects TRBV11-3 to TRBJ1-1; TRBD1 might be the D (6 bases). CDR1 and CDR2 from the germline V gene are SGHNT and YENEEA. V dropped 5 bases and J dropped 0 bases, with 13 bases sitting between them. CDR3 length: 15 residues. The CDR3 spells CASSPSGTMNTEAFF. The CDR3 coding sequence is TGTGCCAGCAGCCCCTCCGGGACAATGAACACTGAAGCTTTCTTT.

The chain carries TRBV9 and TRBJ1-4; 10 positions agree with TRBD1. V was pared by 4 bases and J by 4 bases, with 7 bases of the junction left unmatched. This CDR3 contains 16 residues. Germline CDR1 SGDLS, CDR2 YYNGEE. The CDR3 bases are TGTGCCAGCAGCCCAGGGACAGGGGCCCTTAATGAAAAACTGTTTTTT. Amino acids: CASSPGTGALNEKLFF.

The V call is TRBV21-1, the J call TRBJ1-3; TRBD1 is taken as the D call from the table, unchecked against the DNA. TRBV21-1 is labeled a pseudogene. This CDR3 is built from 12 residues. CDR3 protein: CATADRGNTIYF. CDR3 DNA: TGTGCCACCGCGGACAGAGGAAACACCATATATTTT.

V is TRBV9 and J is TRBJ2-2, with D possibly being TRBD1 (6 bases). This CDR3 comprises 14 residues. CDR1 is SGDLS, CDR2 YYNGEE, per germline. V shed 3 bases and J shed 1 base, with 7 bases lying between them. CDR3 DNA sequence: TGTGCCAGCAGCGGACAGGTGAACACCGGGGAGCTGTTTTTT. Translating it yields CASSGQVNTGELFF.

The CDR3 nucleotides are TGTGCCAGCAGCCAAGACCCAACAGGGGGTAGAAAACTGTTTTTT. This gives the protein CASSQDPTGGRKLFF. This chain links TRBV14 with TRBJ1-4; TRBD1 agrees at 8 bases. The CDR3 loop spans 15 amino acids. Looked up from germline, CDR1 is SGHDN and CDR2 is FVKESK. V lost 0 bases to trimming and J lost 10 bases; unmatched junction nucleotides: 7.

By sample fraction, this clone is large. The V call is TRBV14, the J call TRBJ2-1; 7 positions agree with TRBD2. This CDR3 has 16 residues. The germline gives CDR1 SGHDN, CDR2 FVKESK. With V trimmed by 0 bases and J by 9 bases, 11 bases remained unmatched. This chain's CDR3 is CASSQETSRPPAEQFF. CDR3 sequence (DNA): TGTGCCAGCAGCCAAGAGACTAGCAGACCCCCTGCTGAGCAGTTCTTC.

The chain couples TRBV6-1 to TRBJ1-1, with D hard to call. Trimming shortened V by 7 bases and J by 6 bases, and 12 bases separated the two germline ends. Germline loops: CDR1 MNHNS, CDR2 SASEGT. The CDR3 runs 12 residues. The CDR3 sequence is CASNPQLSEAFF. In nucleotides, the CDR3 is TGTGCCAGCAATCCACAGCTTTCTGAAGCTTTCTTT.

V usage is TRBV9 and J usage is TRBJ1-6; TRBD1 matches 7 bases. Germline CDR1 is SGDLS and CDR2 is YYNGEE. The trim removed 2 bases at V and 0 bases at J, leaving 8 bases unmatched. There are 18 residues in the CDR3. CDR3 nucleotide sequence: TGTGCCAGCAGCGTTTGGACAGGCGATAGCTCCTATAATTCACCCCTCCACTTT. Translated: CASSVWTGDSSYNSPLHF.

The V and J genes are TRBV6-5 and TRBJ1-1, with TRBD1 identical over 9 bases. CDR1 is MNHEY, CDR2 SVGAGI, per germline. CDR3 length equals 15 residues. V shed 5 bases and J 0 bases; nucleotides not matched to a gene: 4. CDR3 nucleotides: TGTGCCAGCAGTCCCGGACAGGGGTTGAACACTGAAGCTTTCTTT. Amino acid sequence: CASSPGQGLNTEAFF.

The chain carries TRBV7-9 and TRBJ2-3, with a tentative D call TRBD2 (5 bases). This CDR3 spans 16 amino acids. Germline V gives CDR1 SEHNR, CDR2 FQNEAQ (reference sequence). The V end was cut by 4 bases, the J end by 5 bases, with 19 bases between. Here the CDR3 reads CASSSPTPGKVDTQYF. The CDR3, as DNA: TGTGCCAGCAGCTCCCCGACTCCCGGGAAGGTAGATACGCAGTATTTT.

This clone qualifies as medium-sized. This sequence joins TRBV19 and TRBJ2-5; TRBD2 is a possible D gene (6 bases). This CDR3 has 13 residues. Trimming cost V 3 bases and J 5 bases, with 10 bases left between them. CDR1 and CDR2 from the germline V gene are LNHDA and SQIVND (reference sequence). CDR3 loop: CASSIAGLETQYF. The CDR3 nucleotides read TGTGCCAGTAGTATCGCGGGGCTTGAGACCCAGTACTTC.

The gene calls are TRBV2 and TRBJ2-4, with a weak D call TRBD1 (5 bases). This CDR3 region has 17 residues. Germline V lookup: CDR1 SNHLY, CDR2 FYNNEI. Trimming cost V 0 bases and J 0 bases, with 12 bases left between them. CDR3 nucleotide sequence: TGTGCCAGCAGTGAAGCCCTGGGGCTGCTAGCCAAAAACATTCAGTACTTC. As protein: CASSEALGLLAKNIQYF.

The V gene is TRBV15, the J gene TRBJ1-2; D uncertain. Germline V CDR1 and CDR2: LNHNV, YYDKDF (reference sequence). Trimming removed 0 bases at V and 6 bases at J, with 8 bases between. CDR3 length equals 13 residues. CDR3 nucleotide sequence: TGTGCCACCAGCAGAGAGAGGAGGAATGGCTACACCTTC. As protein: CATSRERRNGYTF.

This clone was found once. The chain employs TRBV19 and TRBJ1-2; D ambiguous. CDR3 size: 12 residues. The V end was cut by 6 bases, the J end by 1 base, with 6 bases between. Germline-derived CDR1 and CDR2 are LNHDA and SQIVND (reference sequence). CDR3 sequence reads: CASRRNNYGYTF. The CDR3 nucleotides are TGTGCCAGTAGGAGGAATAACTATGGCTACACCTTC.

Only one count was recorded for this clone. This chain links TRBV6-5 with TRBJ2-2; D is perhaps TRBD1 (6 bases). CDR3 length: 15 residues. Germline values: CDR1 MNHEY, CDR2 SVGAGI. The V end was cut by 6 bases, the J end by 2 bases, with 13 bases between. This CDR3 reads CASRTGTINTGELFF. In DNA form, the CDR3 reads TGTGCCAGCAGAACCGGGACAATCAACACCGGGGAGCTGTTTTTT.

In its sample, this clone was seen a few times. The chain links TRBV6-1 to TRBJ1-1; D is unclear. This CDR3 contains 13 residues. CDR1 and CDR2 from the germline V gene are MNHNS and SASEGT. The V end was cut by 0 bases, the J end by 3 bases, with 5 bases between. The CDR3 loop is CASSEAIYTEAFF. The CDR3 DNA follows: TGTGCCAGCAGTGAAGCGATATACACTGAAGCTTTCTTT.

The chain carries TRBV6-5 and TRBJ2-3; D remains ambiguous. The CDR3 length is 12 residues. CDR1 and CDR2 from the germline V gene are MNHEY and SVGAGI. With 6 bases removed from V and 6 bases from J, the gap between germline ends came to 10 bases. The CDR3 loop is CASSSSGDTQYF. The CDR3 DNA follows: TGTGCCAGCAGCTCTTCCGGGGATACGCAGTATTTT.

This clone was detected only once. This chain uses TRBV4-1 with TRBJ1-5; 9 bases line up with TRBD1. Losses at the gene ends were 1 base for V and 0 bases for J; bases not matched to a gene: 7. The germline V gene has CDR1 MGHRA and CDR2 YSYEKL. This CDR3 has 18 residues. CDR3 region: CASSQGPGQGYSNQPQHF. CDR3 in DNA: TGCGCCAGCAGCCAAGGGCCGGGACAGGGCTATAGCAATCAGCCCCAGCATTTT.

V gene TRBV18 combines with J gene TRBJ2-7; possibly TRBD2 for D (6 bases). The CDR3 totals 13 residues. With 4 bases removed from V and 4 bases from J, the gap between germline ends came to 11 bases. The germline V gene encodes CDR1 KGHSH and CDR2 LQKENI. This CDR3 reads CASSLGTSYEQYF. For the CDR3, the DNA is TGTGCCAGCTCACTCGGGACTTCGTACGAGCAGTACTTC.

The V and J genes are TRBV6-5 and TRBJ1-4; possibly TRBD1 for D (5 bases). The germline CDR1 and CDR2 sequences are MNHEY and SVGAGI. The CDR3 runs 15 residues. The ends were cut back, 0 bases at V and 6 bases at J, with 11 bases in the middle. The CDR3, as DNA: TGTGCCAGCAGTTACTCGCCGGGGCGAGATGAAAAACTGTTTTTT. It is translated as CASSYSPGRDEKLFF.

This chain joins TRBV19 and TRBJ1-3; D remains ambiguous. CDR1 and CDR2 from the germline V gene are LNHDA and SQIVND (reference sequence). CDR3 size: 16 residues. The germline V and J ends were trimmed by 6 bases and 4 bases, with 19 bases remaining between them. CDR3 DNA: TGTGCCAGTAGCCCCGGGAGCCTTCTACGGGGAAACACCATATATTTT. Translation: CASSPGSLLRGNTIYF.

CDR3 sequence reads: CASSFALTGHEAFF. Written as DNA, the CDR3 is TGTGCCAGCAGCTTCGCCTTGACAGGCCATGAAGCTTTCTTT. The chain couples TRBV11-2 to TRBJ1-1, with D possibly matching TRBD1 (6 bases). Trimming took off 3 bases at V and 7 bases at J, with 15 bases between the two ends. The germline V gene encodes CDR1 SGHAT and CDR2 FQNNGV. The CDR3 is 14 residues long. Drawing the rest from reference TRBV11-2 and TRBJ1-1, the complete variable domain is EAGVAQSPRYKIIEKRQSVAFWCNPISGHATLYWYQQILGQGPKLLIQFQNNGVVDDSQLPKDRFSAERLKGVDSTLKIQPAKLEDSAVYLCASSFALTGHEAFFGQGTRLTVV.

V usage is TRBV6-1 and J usage is TRBJ1-4, with D uncertain. The CDR3 runs to 12 residues. V was trimmed by 8 bases and J by 7 bases, leaving 11 bases between them. The germline gives CDR1 MNHNS, CDR2 SASEGT. In nucleotides, the CDR3 is TGTGCCAGCTCCGTCCTGAGTGAAAAACTGTTTTTT. Its translation is CASSVLSEKLFF.

This rearrangement joins TRBV7-9 to TRBJ1-2; 8 bases map to TRBD1. The CDR3 runs to 13 residues. The junction had 3 bases not matched to a gene; V was cut back by 2 bases and J by 7 bases. In germline, CDR1 is SEHNR, CDR2 FQNEAQ (reference sequence). In DNA, the CDR3 is TGTGCCAGCAGCTTACAGGACAGGGTTGGCTACACCTTC. This codes for CASSLQDRVGYTF.

The chain carries TRBV28 and TRBJ2-7, with 7 bases that match TRBD2. The CDR3 loop spans 12 amino acids. From germline, CDR1 is MDHEN and CDR2 SYDVKM. V trimming: 7 bases; J trimming: 6 bases; junction bases outside the gene matches: 6. The CDR3 nucleotides read TGTGCCAGCAAGATACCGGGAGGCGAGCAGTACTTC. Translation: CASKIPGGEQYF.

V gene TRBV5-1 combines with J gene TRBJ2-7; 9 bases map to TRBD1. The germline CDR1 and CDR2 sequences are SGHRS and YFSETQ. This CDR3 is built from 13 residues. V gave up 4 bases and J gave up 7 bases; unmatched junction bases: 6. This CDR3 reads CASSLDRGEEQYF. Written as DNA, the CDR3 is TGCGCCAGCAGCCTGGACAGGGGAGAGGAGCAGTACTTC.

The V gene is TRBV10-3, the J gene TRBJ1-1; 8 nucleotides line up with TRBD1. V trimming: 3 bases; J trimming: 1 base; junction bases outside the gene matches: 10. The CDR3 has 17 amino acids. The germline V gene encodes CDR1 ENHRY and CDR2 SYGVKD. The CDR3 protein is CAISEQPAGTGNTEAFF. CDR3 bases: TGTGCCATCAGTGAACAACCAGCCGGGACAGGGAACACTGAAGCTTTCTTT.

This clone showed up just once. V and J are TRBV5-6 and TRBJ2-7, with a tentative D call TRBD2 (7 bases). This CDR3 is 14 amino acids long. V lost 4 bases, J lost 6 bases, and 17 bases lay in between. Germline V gene data show CDR1 as SGHDT and CDR2 as YYEEEE. The CDR3 region has the DNA TGTGCCAGCAGCCCGGGGGGCAGGGTGCCCGAGCAGTACTTC. It codes for CASSPGGRVPEQYF.